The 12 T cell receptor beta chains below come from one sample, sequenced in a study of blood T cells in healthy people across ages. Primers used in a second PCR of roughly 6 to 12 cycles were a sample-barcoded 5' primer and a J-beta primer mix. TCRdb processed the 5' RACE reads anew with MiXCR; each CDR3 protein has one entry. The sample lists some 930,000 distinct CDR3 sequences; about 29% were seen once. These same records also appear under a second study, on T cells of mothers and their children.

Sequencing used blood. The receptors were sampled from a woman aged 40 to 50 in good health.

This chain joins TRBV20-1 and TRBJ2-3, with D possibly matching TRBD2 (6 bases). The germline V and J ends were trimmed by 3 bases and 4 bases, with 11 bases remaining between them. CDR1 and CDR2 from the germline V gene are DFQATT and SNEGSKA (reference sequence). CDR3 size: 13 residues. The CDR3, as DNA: TGCAGTGCTAGTATACTAGCTTCAGATACGCAGTATTTT. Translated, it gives CSASILASDTQYF.

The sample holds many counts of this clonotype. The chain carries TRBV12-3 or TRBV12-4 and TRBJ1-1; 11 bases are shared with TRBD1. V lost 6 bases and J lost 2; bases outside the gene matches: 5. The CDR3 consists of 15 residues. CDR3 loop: CASRGQGGANTEAFF. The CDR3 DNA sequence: TGTGCCAGCAGGGGACAGGGGGGAGCCAACACTGAAGCTTTCTTT.

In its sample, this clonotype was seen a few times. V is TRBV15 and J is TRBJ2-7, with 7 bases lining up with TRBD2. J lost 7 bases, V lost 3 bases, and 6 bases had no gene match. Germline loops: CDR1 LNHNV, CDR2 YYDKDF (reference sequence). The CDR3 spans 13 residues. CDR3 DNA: TGTGCCACCAGCAGGCAGTGGGAGGGGGAGCAGTACTTC. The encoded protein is CATSRQWEGEQYF.

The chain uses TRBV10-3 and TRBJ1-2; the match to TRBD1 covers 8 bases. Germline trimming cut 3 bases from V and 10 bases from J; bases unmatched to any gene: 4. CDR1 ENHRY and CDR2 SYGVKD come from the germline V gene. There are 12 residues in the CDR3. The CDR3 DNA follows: TGTGCCATCAGTGAAGGGACAGGACTCTACACCTTC. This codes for CAISEGTGLYTF.

CDR3 loop: CASSQDFADEQYF. CDR3 DNA: TGTGCCAGCAGCCAAGATTTTGCGGACGAGCAGTACTTC. This chain connects TRBV3-1 to TRBJ2-7, with unresolved D. The germline gives CDR1 LGHDT, CDR2 YNNKEL (reference sequence). The V and J ends lost 0 bases and 5 bases respectively, with 8 bases between them. This CDR3 is 13 amino acids long.

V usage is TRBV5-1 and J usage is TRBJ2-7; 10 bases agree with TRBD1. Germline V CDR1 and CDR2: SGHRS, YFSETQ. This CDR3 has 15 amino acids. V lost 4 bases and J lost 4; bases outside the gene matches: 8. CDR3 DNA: TGCGCCAGCAGCAAAGGGACAGGGGTCCGGTACGAGCAGTACTTC. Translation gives CASSKGTGVRYEQYF.

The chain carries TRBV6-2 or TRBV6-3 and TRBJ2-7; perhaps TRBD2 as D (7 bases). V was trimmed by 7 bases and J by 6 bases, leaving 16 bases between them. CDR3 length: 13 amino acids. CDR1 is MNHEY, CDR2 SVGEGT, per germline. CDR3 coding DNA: TGTGCCAGCACCCACAGGGAGGGAGGCGAGCAGTACTTC. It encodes CASTHREGGEQYF.

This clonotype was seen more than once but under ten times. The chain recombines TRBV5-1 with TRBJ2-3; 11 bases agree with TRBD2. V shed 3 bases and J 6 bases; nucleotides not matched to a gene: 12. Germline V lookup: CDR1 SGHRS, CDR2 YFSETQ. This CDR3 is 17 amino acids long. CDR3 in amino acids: CASSSSWTSGPGDTQYF. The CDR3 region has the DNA TGCGCCAGCAGCTCTTCCTGGACTAGCGGGCCCGGGGATACGCAGTATTTT. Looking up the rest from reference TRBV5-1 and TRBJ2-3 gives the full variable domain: KAGVTQTPRYLIKTRGQQVTLSCSPISGHRSVSWYQQTPGQGLQFLFEYFSETQRNKGNFPGRFSGRQFSNSRSEMNVSTLELGDSALYLCASSSSWTSGPGDTQYFGPGTRLTVL.

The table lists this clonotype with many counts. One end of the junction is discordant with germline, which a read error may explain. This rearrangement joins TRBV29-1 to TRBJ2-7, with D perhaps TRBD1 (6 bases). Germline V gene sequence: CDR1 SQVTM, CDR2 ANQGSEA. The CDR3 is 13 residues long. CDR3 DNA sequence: TGCAGCGTTGCCATTGACAGGTCCTCCGAGCAGTACTTC. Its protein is CSVAIDRSSEQYF.

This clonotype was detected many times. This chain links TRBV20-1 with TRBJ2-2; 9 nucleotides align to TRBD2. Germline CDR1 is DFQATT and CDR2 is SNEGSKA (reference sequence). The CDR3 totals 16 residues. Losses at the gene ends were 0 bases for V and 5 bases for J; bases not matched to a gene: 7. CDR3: CSARDWRGGLTGELFF. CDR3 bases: TGCAGTGCTAGAGATTGGCGGGGGGGGTTAACCGGGGAGCTGTTTTTT.

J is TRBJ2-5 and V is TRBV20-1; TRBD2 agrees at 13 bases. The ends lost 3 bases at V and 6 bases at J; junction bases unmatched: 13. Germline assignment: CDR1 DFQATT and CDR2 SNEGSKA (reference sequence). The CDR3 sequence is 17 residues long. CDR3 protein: CSASTVTSGGAKKTQYF. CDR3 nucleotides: TGCAGTGCTAGCACTGTTACTAGCGGGGGGGCGAAAAAGACCCAGTACTTC.

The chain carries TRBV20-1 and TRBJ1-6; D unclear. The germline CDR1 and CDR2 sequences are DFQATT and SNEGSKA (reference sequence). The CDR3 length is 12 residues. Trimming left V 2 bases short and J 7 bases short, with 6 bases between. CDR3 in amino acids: CSARRPNSPLHF. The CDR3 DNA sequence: TGCAGTGCTAGACGTCCCAATTCACCCCTCCACTTT.